The 28 T cell receptor beta chains below all came from one sample that was sequenced in a study of T cells after yellow fever vaccination. TCRdb itself ran the 5' RACE reads through MiXCR, one entry per CDR3 protein. The sample has 200,000 to 250,000 distinct CDR3 sequences; less than 9% are singletons. This sample comprised CD4+ T cells sorted from PBMCs, obtained 15 days after the yellow fever booster vaccination. Receptors were obtained from a man aged 25 to 40 who received the YFV17D yellow fever vaccine.

There are many counts of this clonotype. This chain joins TRBV12-3 or TRBV12-4 and TRBJ2-2; 8 bases fit TRBD1. V gave up 6 bases and J gave up 4 bases; unmatched junction bases: 4. This CDR3 contains 14 residues. The CDR3 nucleotides are TGTGCCAGCAGCCGGACAGGGTCCACCGGGGAGCTGTTTTTT. The encoded protein is CASSRTGSTGELFF.

This clonotype has a count of ten or more. This chain connects TRBV3-1 to TRBJ2-7, with 10 bases aligning to TRBD2. Trimming cost V 5 bases and J 6 bases; bases outside gene matches: 7. The CDR3 runs to 14 residues. Per the germline V gene, CDR1 is LGHDT and CDR2 is YNNKEL (reference sequence). The CDR3 DNA follows: TGTGCCAGCAGCTCCCTAGCGGGAGCGGTCGAGCAGTACTTC. It is translated as CASSSLAGAVEQYF.

This clonotype showed up just a few times. The chain has TRBV28 and TRBJ2-7; 10 positions match TRBD2. Germline-derived CDR1 and CDR2 are MDHEN and SYDVKM. The CDR3 has 14 residues. V trimming: 1 base; J trimming: 6 bases; junction bases outside the gene matches: 3. CDR3 region: CASSLSLAGLEQYF. CDR3 nucleotide sequence: TGTGCCAGCAGTTTATCACTAGCGGGACTCGAGCAGTACTTC.

This chain uses TRBV19 with TRBJ2-7; perhaps TRBD2 as D (6 bases). Germline loops: CDR1 LNHDA, CDR2 SQIVND (reference sequence). The ends were cut back, 0 bases at V and 3 bases at J, with 15 bases in the middle. CDR3 length: 16 amino acids. The CDR3 DNA reads as TGTGCCAGTAGTATAGACTCCCCGGGACTCAACTACGAGCAGTACTTC. It specifies CASSIDSPGLNYEQYF.

In this sample, this clonotype turned up a few times. This chain joins TRBV27 and TRBJ1-2; maybe TRBD1 (6 bases). The V and J ends lost 8 bases and 5 bases respectively, with 21 bases between them. CDR1 and CDR2 (germline): MNHEY, SMNVEV (reference sequence). The CDR3 loop spans 15 amino acids. The CDR3 DNA reads as TGTGCCAGCCGCAAATCGGGGGCCCTTGGGTATGGCTACACCTTC. This translates into CASRKSGALGYGYTF.

The rearrangement joins TRBV5-1 to TRBJ2-5; D is possibly TRBD2 (6 bases). Trimming stripped 4 bases from V and 4 bases from J, with 14 bases between. The length of the CDR3 is 14 residues. Germline CDR1 and CDR2: SGHRS and YFSETQ. The CDR3 sequence: CASSMEGPRETQYF. The CDR3 region has the DNA TGCGCCAGCAGCATGGAGGGCCCGAGAGAGACCCAGTACTTC.

This clonotype was picked up many times. The chain combines TRBV12-3 or TRBV12-4 with TRBJ1-2; D gene uncertain. Trimming removed 3 bases from V and 6 bases from J, with 11 bases in between. The CDR3 is 13 residues long. The CDR3 is CASSFSGGNGYTF. The CDR3 DNA is TGTGCCAGCAGTTTTTCGGGAGGGAATGGCTACACCTTC.

J is TRBJ2-5 and V is TRBV20-1, with D maybe TRBD1 (6 bases). The V end was cut by 0 bases, the J end by 1 base, with 12 bases between. The CDR3 loop spans 15 amino acids. Germline V lookup: CDR1 DFQATT, CDR2 SNEGSKA (reference sequence). This CDR3 is CSARDIRDTQETQYF. CDR3 coding DNA: TGCAGTGCTAGAGACATCCGGGACACCCAAGAGACCCAGTACTTC.

The rearrangement joins TRBV7-2 to TRBJ2-7, with D unresolved. With 1 base removed from V and 6 bases from J, the gap between germline ends came to 13 bases. The germline V gene has CDR1 SGHTA and CDR2 FQGNSA. The CDR3 spans 14 residues. CDR3 in amino acids: CASSLGVGRREQYF. CDR3 DNA sequence: TGTGCCAGCAGCTTAGGTGTGGGCCGTCGCGAGCAGTACTTC.

V gene TRBV3-1 combines with J gene TRBJ1-2; no clear D. From germline, CDR1 is LGHDT and CDR2 YNNKEL (reference sequence). V was shortened by 0 bases and J by 7 bases, with 12 bases between the two germline ends. CDR3 size: 14 residues. CDR3 region: CASSQDRGVGGYTF. The DNA for the CDR3 is TGTGCCAGCAGCCAAGACCGGGGTGTGGGTGGCTACACCTTC.

The table lists this clonotype with a few counts. J is TRBJ1-4 and V is TRBV18; D may be TRBD1 (6 bases). Germline values: CDR1 KGHSH, CDR2 LQKENI. The CDR3 contains 15 residues. V lost 0 bases, J lost 8 bases, and 13 bases lay in between. The CDR3 here is CASSPPGQGREKLFF. The CDR3 DNA follows: TGTGCCAGCTCACCACCAGGGCAGGGGCGAGAAAAACTGTTTTTT.

In the case of this clonotype: A much larger clone lies one base from this, so it may be a read error. The genes are TRBV29-1 and TRBJ2-7; 15 bases match TRBD2. Trimming cost V 4 bases and J 2 bases; bases outside gene matches: 6. The CDR3 is 16 residues long. Germline V gene sequence: CDR1 SQVTM, CDR2 ANQGSEA. The chain's CDR3 is CSVAGLAGGWTYEQYF. CDR3 in DNA: TGCAGCGTTGCGGGACTAGCGGGAGGCTGGACCTACGAGCAGTACTTC.

This clonotype was found many times. CDR3 region: CATLHSQGNEQFF. The CDR3 coding sequence is TGTGCCACCCTGCACTCACAGGGCAATGAGCAGTTCTTC. This chain connects TRBV6-1 to TRBJ2-1; perhaps TRBD1 as D (6 bases). CDR3 length: 13 residues. V lost 10 bases and J 6 bases, leaving 16 bases between the germline ends. Germline CDR1 MNHNS, CDR2 SASEGT.

There are a few counts of this clonotype. This sequence joins TRBV6-5 and TRBJ2-2; D is perhaps TRBD1 or TRBD2 (5 bases each). V lost 4 bases to trimming and J lost 7 bases, with 13 bases between them. Germline CDR1 and CDR2: MNHEY and SVGAGI. The CDR3 extends over 14 amino acids. CDR3 nucleotide sequence: TGTGCCAGCAGTTTCAGGGCCGGGGTCGGGGAGCTGTTTTTT. This codes for CASSFRAGVGELFF.

The genes are TRBV20-1 and TRBJ2-1; 13 nucleotides line up with TRBD2. CDR1 is DFQATT, CDR2 SNEGSKA, per germline (reference sequence). V lost 0 bases to trimming and J lost 9 bases; unmatched junction nucleotides: 8. The CDR3 extends over 16 amino acids. The CDR3, as DNA: TGCAGTGCTAGAGATCCTGGGACTAGCGGGACTAGTGAGCAGTTCTTC. This gives the protein CSARDPGTSGTSEQFF.

This clonotype was counted at least ten times. An end of the junction does not agree with germline; a read error may underlie this. The genes are TRBV5-1 and TRBJ2-2; D might be TRBD2 (5 bases). From germline, CDR1 is SGHRS and CDR2 YFSETQ. The CDR3 loop spans 14 amino acids. The CDR3 sequence: CASTLGANTGELFF. Here the CDR3 DNA reads TGCGCCAGCACCTTGGGAGCGAACACCGGGGAGCTGTTTTTT.

The chain is built from TRBV5-1 and TRBJ2-5; 8 bases line up with TRBD2. Germline-derived CDR1 and CDR2 are SGHRS and YFSETQ. V shed 0 bases, J shed 3 bases, and the junction held 10 bases outside the gene matches. The CDR3 totals 17 residues. For the CDR3, the DNA is TGCGCCAGCAGCTTGGAACTAGCGGTAGTGTTGGAAGAGACCCAGTACTTC. It translates to CASSLELAVVLEETQYF.

This clonotype was recorded a few times. The V call is TRBV5-1, the J call TRBJ1-4; D is undetermined. CDR1 SGHRS and CDR2 YFSETQ come from the germline V gene. The CDR3 contains 14 residues. V was shortened by 1 base and J by 13 bases, with 17 bases between the two germline ends. CDR3 in amino acids: CASSLIPEGGTLFF. In DNA, the CDR3 is TGCGCCAGCAGCTTGATTCCGGAGGGAGGAACACTGTTTTTT. The entire variable domain, with the rest obtained from reference TRBV5-1 and TRBJ1-4, is as follows: KAGVTQTPRYLIKTRGQQVTLSCSPISGHRSVSWYQQTPGQGLQFLFEYFSETQRNKGNFPGRFSGRQFSNSRSEMNVSTLELGDSALYLCASSLIPEGGTLFFGSGTQLSVL.

Ten or more counts support this clonotype. The rearrangement links TRBV29-1 to TRBJ2-1; a possible D gene is TRBD1 (6 bases). Trimming removed 5 bases at V and 6 bases at J, with 14 bases between. This CDR3 has 13 amino acids. In germline, CDR1 is SQVTM, CDR2 ANQGSEA. CDR3 bases: TGCAGCGTTTGTGCCCAGGGGTTCAATGAGCAGTTCTTC. Translation gives CSVCAQGFNEQFF.

This clonotype was recorded a few times. This rearrangement joins TRBV11-3 to TRBJ2-5, with 10 bases lining up with TRBD2. This CDR3 is built from 15 residues. Germline loops: CDR1 SGHNT, CDR2 YENEEA. After removal of 5 bases from V and 2 bases from J, the junction contained 5 bases not matched to a gene. The CDR3 is CASSTSGKKQETQYF. The CDR3, as DNA: TGTGCCAGCAGCACTAGCGGGAAAAAACAAGAGACCCAGTACTTC.

V usage is TRBV4-3 and J usage is TRBJ2-2; D is possibly TRBD2 (6 bases). The CDR3 has 13 residues. The V and J ends lost 8 bases and 8 bases respectively, with 15 bases between them. CDR1 and CDR2 (germline): LGHNA, YSLEER. CDR3 protein: CASGSGVAGELFF. The CDR3 bases are TGCGCCAGCGGGTCGGGAGTGGCGGGGGAGCTGTTTTTT.

The V and J genes are TRBV5-1 and TRBJ2-6; 9 bases are shared with TRBD1. The CDR3 has 19 residues. V dropped 1 base and J dropped 1; count of bases not matched to a gene: 9. From germline, CDR1 is SGHRS and CDR2 YFSETQ. The CDR3 loop is CASSLHGDRVFSGANVLTF. The CDR3 DNA reads TGCGCCAGCAGCTTGCACGGGGACAGGGTTTTTTCTGGGGCCAACGTCCTGACTTTC.

This clonotype was seen ten or more times. The chain combines TRBV12-3 or TRBV12-4 with TRBJ2-1, with D perhaps matching TRBD1 (6 bases). Deletions cut 6 bases from V and 8 bases from J, with 11 bases between. The CDR3 length is 12 residues. CDR3 region: CASSPGEYEQFF. CDR3 sequence (DNA): TGTGCCAGCAGCCCAGGGGAATATGAGCAGTTCTTC.

The chain has TRBV18 and TRBJ2-4; a possible D gene is TRBD2 (5 bases). Germline CDR1 KGHSH, CDR2 LQKENI. The CDR3 contains 13 residues. Trimming removed 0 bases at V and 8 bases at J, with 8 bases between. CDR3 nucleotide sequence: TGTGCCAGCTCACCACCCGGGGATTACATTCAGTACTTC. This translates into CASSPPGDYIQYF.

There are a few counts of this clonotype. The V and J genes are TRBV5-4 and TRBJ2-5; TRBD2 matches at 8 bases. The length of the CDR3 is 17 residues. V shed 2 bases, J shed 2 bases, and the junction held 11 bases outside the gene matches. The germline gives CDR1 SGHNT, CDR2 YYREEE (reference sequence). DNA of the CDR3: TGTGCCAGCAGCTTCCCCGGGGGGGGAGGAGGGCAAGAGACCCAGTACTTC. As protein: CASSFPGGGGGQETQYF.

Of note for this clonotype: It may be a read error: a sequence one base away is much more abundant. The V and J genes are TRBV7-2 and TRBJ2-3, with D unclear. V lost 7 bases to trimming and J lost 0 bases, with 11 bases between them. The length of the CDR3 is 14 residues. Germline V CDR1 and CDR2: SGHTA, FQGNSA. Written as DNA, the CDR3 is TGTGCCAGCACCCCCCTCCTGAGCACAGATACGCAGTATTTT. Protein sequence: CASTPLLSTDTQYF.

The chain employs TRBV12-3 or TRBV12-4 and TRBJ2-1; D might be TRBD1 or TRBD2, each matching 5 bases. V was clipped by 1 base and J by 9 bases, with 10 bases between them. The CDR3 totals 13 residues. This CDR3 reads CASSLGDGTEQFF. The DNA for the CDR3 is TGTGCCAGCAGTTTAGGGGACGGGACTGAGCAGTTCTTC.

This clonotype was seen only a few times. This rearrangement joins TRBV18 to TRBJ2-1; D possibly corresponds to TRBD2 (5 bases). The V gene's germline CDR1 is KGHSH and CDR2 LQKENI. V was shortened by 2 bases and J by 3 bases, with 11 bases between the two germline ends. The length of the CDR3 is 15 residues. The CDR3 is CASSPTIGNYNEQFF. CDR3 bases: TGTGCCAGCTCACCAACTATCGGGAACTACAATGAGCAGTTCTTC.